What follows describes a single TCR beta chain. The data originate from a study of T cell changes during pregnancy in multiple sclerosis. Clones were sequenced by immunoSEQ multiplex PCR, and TCRdb holds only the in-frame ones, with some missing. The sample carries about 87,000 clones, just over 90% recorded once. CDR3 size: 14 residues. Germline V gene sequence: CDR1 SQVTM, CDR2 ANQGSEA. The V gene end was trimmed by 7 bases and the J gene end by 4 bases; junction bases not matched to a gene: 9. Source: peripheral blood, taken in the third trimester of pregnancy. The origin of this receptor is a female donor in good health, enrolled as a control in a pregnancy study. The rearrangement links TRBV29-1 to TRBJ2-3; 9 nucleotides match TRBD1. Here the CDR3 reads CSAAPGQGPDTQYF. The CDR3 DNA reads TGCAGCGCCGCTCCGGGACAGGGCCCAGATACGCAGTATTTT.